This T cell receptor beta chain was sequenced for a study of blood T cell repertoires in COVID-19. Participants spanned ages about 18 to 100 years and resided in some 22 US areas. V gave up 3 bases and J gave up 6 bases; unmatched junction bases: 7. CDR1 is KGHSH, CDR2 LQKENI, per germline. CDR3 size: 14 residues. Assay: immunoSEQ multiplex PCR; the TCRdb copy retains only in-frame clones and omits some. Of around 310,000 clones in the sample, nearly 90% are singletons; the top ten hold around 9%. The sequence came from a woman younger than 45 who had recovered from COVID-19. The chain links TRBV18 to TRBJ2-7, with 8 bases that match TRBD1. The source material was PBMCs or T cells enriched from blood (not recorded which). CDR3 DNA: TGTGCCAGCTCACCCACACAGGGGACAGGCGAGCAGTACTTC. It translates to CASSPTQGTGEQYF.